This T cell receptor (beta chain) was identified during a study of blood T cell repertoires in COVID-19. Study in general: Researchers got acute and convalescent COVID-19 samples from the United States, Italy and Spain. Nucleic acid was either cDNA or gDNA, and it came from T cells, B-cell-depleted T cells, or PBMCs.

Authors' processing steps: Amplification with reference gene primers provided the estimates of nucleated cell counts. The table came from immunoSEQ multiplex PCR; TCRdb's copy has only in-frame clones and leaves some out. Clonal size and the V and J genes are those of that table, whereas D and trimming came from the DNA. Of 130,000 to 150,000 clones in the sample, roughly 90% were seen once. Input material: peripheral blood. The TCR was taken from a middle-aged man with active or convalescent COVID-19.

In DNA form, the CDR3 reads TGTGCCAGCAGTTCCCCCGGGACAGGGGAGGGGTATGGCTACACCTTC. Translated, it gives CASSSPGTGEGYGYTF. The rearrangement joins TRBV28 to TRBJ1-2; 10 positions agree with TRBD1. V dropped 4 bases and J dropped 5; count of bases not matched to a gene: 10. CDR1 is MDHEN, CDR2 SYDVKM, per germline. The CDR3 contains 16 residues.